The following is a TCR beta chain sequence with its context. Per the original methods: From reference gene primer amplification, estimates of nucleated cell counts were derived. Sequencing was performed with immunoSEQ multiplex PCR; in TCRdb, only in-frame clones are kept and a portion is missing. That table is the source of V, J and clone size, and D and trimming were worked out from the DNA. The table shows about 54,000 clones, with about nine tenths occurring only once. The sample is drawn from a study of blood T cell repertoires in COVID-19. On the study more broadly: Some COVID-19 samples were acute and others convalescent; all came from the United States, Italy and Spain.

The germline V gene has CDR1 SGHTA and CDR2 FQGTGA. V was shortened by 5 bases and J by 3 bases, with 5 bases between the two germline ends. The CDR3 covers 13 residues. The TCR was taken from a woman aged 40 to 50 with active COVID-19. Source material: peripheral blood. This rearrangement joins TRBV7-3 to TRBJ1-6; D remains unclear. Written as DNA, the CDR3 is TGTGCCAGCAGCCGTTACTATAATTCACCCCTCCACTTT. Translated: CASSRYYNSPLHF.